The 8 T cell receptor beta chains presented below share a single source sample, sequenced in a study of T cell responses to AZD1222 COVID-19 vaccine. Measured with immunoSEQ multiplex PCR; TCRdb has only the in-frame clones, and not every one. The profile shows about 130,000 clones, approximately 90% of them singletons. Sequences were derived from peripheral blood, sampled on day 0 of AZD1222 vaccination. The receptors shown here come from an adult in good health.

The chain combines TRBV4-2 with TRBJ2-5; 8 bases agree with TRBD1. There are 16 residues in the CDR3. The V segment lost 4 bases and the J segment 2 bases; nucleotides outside the gene matches: 9. CDR1 and CDR2 (germline): LGHNA, YNFKEQ. In DNA form, the CDR3 reads TGTGCCAGCAGCCTCCGAAGGGACAGGTTACAAGAGACCCAGTACTTC. It yields the protein CASSLRRDRLQETQYF.

The chain uses TRBV18 and TRBJ2-2; a possible D gene is TRBD1 (6 bases). The germline V gene has CDR1 KGHSH and CDR2 LQKENI. V was cut by 3 bases and J by 6 bases, with 14 bases left in between. The CDR3 has 15 residues. CDR3 DNA sequence: TGTGCCAGCTCACCCGTTCGTCCAGGGGCCGGGGAGCTGTTTTTT. Residues: CASSPVRPGAGELFF.

J is TRBJ1-2 and V is TRBV11-2; tentative D call: TRBD1 (6 bases). Germline assignment: CDR1 SGHAT and CDR2 FQNNGV. Between the trimmed V and J ends, which lost 5 bases and 4 bases, there was a span of 14 bases. The CDR3 has 14 amino acids. The CDR3 bases are TGTGCCAGCAGCCCCCGGGGGCTTGGCTATGGCTACACCTTC. Protein: CASSPRGLGYGYTF.

This clone was recorded a few times. This chain uses TRBV6-2 or TRBV6-3 with TRBJ2-1; 10 bases agree with TRBD2. V dropped 2 bases and J dropped 7; count of bases not matched to a gene: 5. CDR3 length: 15 residues. In germline, CDR1 is MNHEY, CDR2 SVGEGT. CDR3 residues: CASSYSGGAWNEQFF. The DNA for the CDR3 is TGTGCCAGCAGTTACAGCGGGGGGGCGTGGAATGAGCAGTTCTTC.

V is TRBV7-6 and J is TRBJ1-3; 7 bases map to TRBD1. The CDR3 runs to 15 residues. Trimming took 5 bases from V and 0 from J; bases not matched to a gene: 4. Per germline, CDR1 SGHVS and CDR2 FNYEAQ. CDR3 sequence (DNA): TGTGCCAGCAGCCTATCAGGGGGCTCTGGAAACACCATATATTTT. Protein sequence: CASSLSGGSGNTIYF.

The rearrangement joins TRBV6-5 to TRBJ2-2, with a weak D call TRBD2 (5 bases). CDR1 and CDR2 from the germline V gene are MNHEY and SVGAGI. The V end was cut by 5 bases, the J end by 9 bases, with 19 bases between. This CDR3 contains 15 residues. The CDR3 coding sequence is TGTGCCAGCAGTCCTCCGGGGAAAATTACGCGGGAGCTGTTTTTT. The encoded protein is CASSPPGKITRELFF.

V and J are TRBV30 and TRBJ2-7, with D tentatively TRBD1 (6 bases). Trimming cost V 4 bases and J 2 bases, with 15 bases left between them. CDR1 is GTSNPN, CDR2 SVGIG, per germline (reference sequence). The CDR3 extends over 14 amino acids. The CDR3 sequence: CAWTQGRGPYEQYF. As DNA, the CDR3 is TGTGCCTGGACCCAGGGCAGGGGACCCTACGAGCAGTACTTC.

The chain uses TRBV3-1 (or the pseudogene TRBV3-2) and TRBJ1-5, with 7 bases lining up with TRBD1. The CDR3 is made up of 14 amino acids. Per the germline V gene, CDR1 is LGHDT and CDR2 is YNNKEL (reference sequence). V trimming: 4 bases; J trimming: 4 bases; junction bases outside the gene matches: 4. The CDR3 loop is CASSLRQGNQPQHF. The DNA for the CDR3 is TGTGCCAGCAGCCTCAGACAGGGAAATCAGCCCCAGCATTTT.